These 24 T cell receptor beta chains were sequenced from one sample in a study of OX40 agonist ivuxolimab in advanced cancers. Generated by immunoSEQ multiplex PCR, the TCRdb table keeps only in-frame clones and is missing some. The repertoire has 90,000 to 100,000 clones, about 79% of them found once; the top ten carry over 1.3%. The sample in question was CD4+ or CD8+ T cells sorted from blood, obtained in a trial of the OX40 agonist ivuxolimab. The receptors stem from an adult with an advanced solid tumor such as melanoma, head and neck, liver or kidney cancer.

Relative to its sample, this clone is medium-sized. The chain recombines TRBV2 with TRBJ1-4; D is possibly TRBD1 (5 bases). The germline V gene has CDR1 SNHLY and CDR2 FYNNEI. V shed 7 bases and J shed 5 bases, with 14 bases lying between them. The CDR3 is made up of 14 amino acids. CDR3 region: CASTLTVTNEKLFF. The CDR3 DNA reads TGTGCCAGCACCCTGACAGTCACGAATGAAAAACTGTTTTTT.

This clone appeared once. The chain recombines TRBV5-1 with TRBJ2-7; 13 bases line up with TRBD2. The length of the CDR3 is 19 residues. Trimming cost V 4 bases and J 4 bases; bases outside gene matches: 17. Germline V gene data show CDR1 as SGHRS and CDR2 as YFSETQ. Here the CDR3 reads CASSAQTSGGTHTGYEQYF. The CDR3 nucleotides read TGCGCCAGCAGCGCCCAGACTAGCGGGGGGACTCACACGGGGTACGAGCAGTACTTC.

The gene calls are TRBV28 and TRBJ1-3; 7 nucleotides match TRBD1. Germline CDR1 MDHEN, CDR2 SYDVKM. The J segment lost 0 bases and the V segment lost 4 bases, leaving 6 bases of the junction unmatched. The CDR3 has 16 residues. The CDR3 here is CASSWDSSPSGNTIYF. As DNA, the CDR3 is TGTGCCAGCAGTTGGGACAGTTCCCCCTCTGGAAACACCATATATTTT.

The chain carries TRBV6-5 and TRBJ1-5, with D perhaps TRBD1 (5 bases). Deletions cut 6 bases from V and 3 bases from J, with 12 bases between. This CDR3 spans 14 amino acids. Looked up from germline, CDR1 is MNHEY and CDR2 is SVGAGI. The CDR3 loop reads CASRAGGSNQPQHF. The DNA for the CDR3 is TGTGCCAGCAGGGCGGGGGGTTCCAATCAGCCCCAGCATTTT.

This chain uses TRBV4-3 with TRBJ2-7, with no clear D. This CDR3 has 13 amino acids. The V gene's germline CDR1 is LGHNA and CDR2 YSLEER. Trimming left V 2 bases short and J 4 bases short, with 9 bases between. This chain's CDR3 is CASSQTDGYEQYF. The CDR3 nucleotides read TGCGCCAGCAGCCAAACGGACGGATACGAGCAGTACTTC.

The chain is built from TRBV6-5 and TRBJ1-6, with D perhaps matching TRBD1 (6 bases). Per the germline V gene, CDR1 is MNHEY and CDR2 is SVGAGI. The CDR3 totals 12 residues. V lost 10 bases and J lost 9, with 13 bases in between. The CDR3 sequence: CATSDSRSPLHF. The CDR3 DNA reads TGTGCCACCTCGGACAGCCGTTCACCCCTCCACTTT.

The V call is TRBV19, the J call TRBJ1-2, with 8 bases identical to TRBD1. Germline CDR1 LNHDA, CDR2 SQIVND (reference sequence). The CDR3 length is 17 residues. V lost 6 bases to trimming and J lost 4 bases; unmatched junction nucleotides: 16. CDR3 protein: CASSPGTGFSTGYGYTF. As DNA, the CDR3 is TGTGCCAGTAGCCCCGGGACAGGCTTTTCCACTGGCTATGGCTACACCTTC.

This clone appeared once. The V gene is TRBV5-5, the J gene TRBJ2-2; D may be TRBD2 (5 bases). The CDR3 is 14 residues long. V gave up 4 bases and J gave up 3 bases, with 10 bases separating them. Germline assignment: CDR1 SGHKS and CDR2 YYEKEE (reference sequence). CDR3 protein: CASSPREHTGELFF. The CDR3 bases are TGTGCCAGCAGCCCCCGGGAACACACCGGGGAGCTGTTTTTT. Drawing the rest from reference TRBV5-5 and TRBJ2-2, the complete variable domain is DAGVTQSPTHLIKTRGQQVTLRCSPISGHKSVSWYQQVLGQGPQFIFQYYEKEERGRGNFPDRFSARQFPNYSSELNVNALLLGDSALYLCASSPREHTGELFFGEGSRLTVL.

V usage is TRBV4-2 and J usage is TRBJ2-2; a possible D gene is TRBD1 (6 bases). V lost 4 bases to trimming and J lost 2 bases, with 14 bases between them. Germline CDR1 is LGHNA and CDR2 is YNFKEQ. This CDR3 is built from 16 residues. In DNA, the CDR3 is TGTGCCAGCAGCCGATCCCAGGGGATCAACACCGGGGAGCTGTTTTTT. As protein: CASSRSQGINTGELFF.

The J gene is TRBJ2-3, the V gene TRBV19; no firm D call. The germline gives CDR1 LNHDA, CDR2 SQIVND (reference sequence). The CDR3 spans 16 residues. Between the trimmed V and J ends, which lost 6 bases and 0 bases, there was a span of 16 bases. The CDR3 nucleotides are TGTGCCAGTAGCTCAGGCCCCATCCGGAGCACAGATACGCAGTATTTT. Translating it yields CASSSGPIRSTDTQYF.

The chain uses TRBV7-2 and TRBJ1-2; D is ambiguous. The V end lost 6 bases, the J end lost 4 bases, and 15 bases lay between the germline ends. The CDR3 spans 14 residues. CDR1 is SGHTA, CDR2 FQGNSA, per germline. CDR3: CASSPTPRPYGYTF. CDR3 bases: TGTGCCAGCAGTCCCACCCCAAGGCCCTATGGCTACACCTTC.

The chain combines TRBV2 with TRBJ2-2, with 8 bases lining up with TRBD2. V lost 5 bases to trimming and J lost 2 bases; unmatched junction nucleotides: 7. In germline, CDR1 is SNHLY, CDR2 FYNNEI. The CDR3 has 16 amino acids. CDR3 nucleotide sequence: TGTGCCAGCAGTCCACCGGGACTAGGAAACACCGGGGAGCTGTTTTTT. It yields the protein CASSPPGLGNTGELFF.

The chain joins TRBV28 to TRBJ1-5, with TRBD1 identical over 7 bases. The CDR3 runs to 15 residues. The junction had 8 bases not matched to a gene; V was cut back by 6 bases and J by 3 bases. Germline V gene lookup returns CDR1 MDHEN and CDR2 SYDVKM. The CDR3 DNA is TGTGCCAGCAGGACCTCGGACAGGCACAATCAGCCCCAGCATTTT. Protein product: CASRTSDRHNQPQHF.

This chain uses TRBV19 with TRBJ2-5; D call uncertain. The ends were cut back, 5 bases at V and 1 base at J, with 11 bases in the middle. The CDR3 has 14 residues. Germline V lookup: CDR1 LNHDA, CDR2 SQIVND (reference sequence). The CDR3, as DNA: TGTGCCAGTAGTGGGCGATTCCGCCAAGAGACCCAGTACTTC. Protein sequence: CASSGRFRQETQYF.

The chain combines TRBV19 with TRBJ2-5, with 7 bases identical to TRBD2. The junction had 3 bases not matched to a gene; V was cut back by 3 bases and J by 2 bases. The CDR3 totals 14 residues. CDR1 is LNHDA, CDR2 SQIVND, per germline (reference sequence). The CDR3 region has the DNA TGTGCCAGTAGTATCGGGGGGAATCAAGAGACCCAGTACTTC. It encodes CASSIGGNQETQYF.

V usage is TRBV9 and J usage is TRBJ2-7; TRBD1 matches at 8 bases. After removal of 2 bases from V and 3 bases from J, the junction contained 4 bases not matched to a gene. This CDR3 spans 14 amino acids. Germline CDR1 reads SGDLS; CDR2 reads YYNGEE. This chain's CDR3 is CASSVGQGHYEQYF. CDR3 in DNA: TGTGCCAGCAGCGTCGGACAGGGCCACTACGAGCAGTACTTC. The entire variable domain, with the rest obtained from reference TRBV9 and TRBJ2-7, is as follows: DSGVTQTPKHLITATGQRVTLRCSPRSGDLSVYWYQQSLDQGLQFLIQYYNGEERAKGNILERFSAQQFPDLHSELNLSSLELGDSALYFCASSVGQGHYEQYFGPGTRLTVT.

This clone was counted a few times. The chain has TRBV6-4 and TRBJ2-2; 7 bases are shared with TRBD1. The junction had 4 bases not matched to a gene; V was cut back by 5 bases and J by 4 bases. There are 14 residues in the CDR3. Looked up from germline, CDR1 is MRHNA and CDR2 is SNTAGT. CDR3 sequence (DNA): TGTGCCAGCAGTCGGACAGGCTCCACCGGGGAGCTGTTTTTT. Translation gives CASSRTGSTGELFF.

The chain recombines TRBV4-3 with TRBJ1-6; D is possibly TRBD1 (5 bases). The CDR3 covers 14 residues. Trimming left V 1 base short and J 7 bases short, with 8 bases between. Looked up from germline, CDR1 is LGHNA and CDR2 is YSLEER. The CDR3 loop reads CASSQVRVNSPLHF. The CDR3 DNA is TGCGCCAGCAGCCAAGTCAGGGTGAATTCACCCCTCCACTTT.

V and J are TRBV5-1 and TRBJ2-7; no firm D call. With 2 bases removed from V and 0 bases from J, the gap between germline ends came to 9 bases. CDR1 and CDR2 (germline): SGHRS, YFSETQ. The CDR3 is made up of 14 amino acids. The CDR3 loop reads CASSFGSSSYEQYF. The CDR3 nucleotides read TGCGCCAGCAGCTTTGGGTCTAGCTCCTACGAGCAGTACTTC.

This clone was found a few times. This chain uses TRBV4-3 with TRBJ2-7, with 7 bases that match TRBD1. Germline CDR1 and CDR2: LGHNA and YSLEER. V lost 6 bases, J lost 0 bases, and 8 bases stayed unmatched. The CDR3 totals 15 residues. The CDR3 coding sequence is TGCGCCAGCAGTCAGAATAGACAGGGCTCCTACGAGCAGTACTTC. Residues: CASSQNRQGSYEQYF.

J is TRBJ2-1 and V is TRBV29-1; maybe TRBD1 (6 bases). The CDR3 extends over 12 amino acids. Trimming pared 6 bases from V and 5 bases from J, leaving 11 bases between. The germline gives CDR1 SQVTM, CDR2 ANQGSEA. This chain's CDR3 is CSVVRGNNEQFF. In DNA, the CDR3 is TGCAGCGTCGTGAGGGGGAACAATGAGCAGTTCTTC.

The chain carries TRBV18 and TRBJ1-2; 8 bases line up with TRBD1. The J segment lost 2 bases and the V segment lost 2 bases, leaving 10 bases of the junction unmatched. The CDR3 consists of 17 residues. Germline V gene sequence: CDR1 KGHSH, CDR2 LQKENI. The CDR3 is CASSPLQSGGFNYGYTF. The CDR3, as DNA: TGTGCCAGCTCACCATTGCAATCAGGGGGCTTCAACTATGGCTACACCTTC.

A single count supports this clone. CDR3 sequence reads: CATSSLAGGDEQYF. The CDR3 DNA reads as TGTGCCACCAGCAGCCTAGCGGGAGGAGACGAGCAGTACTTC. This chain links TRBV15 with TRBJ2-7, with 11 bases matching TRBD2. J gave up 5 bases and V 3 bases, and 3 bases lay outside the gene matches. Germline CDR1 LNHNV, CDR2 YYDKDF (reference sequence). This CDR3 has 14 residues. Complete variable domain (other parts from reference TRBV15 and TRBJ2-7): DAMVIQNPRYQVTQFGKPVTLSCSQTLNHNVMYWYQQKSSQAPKLLFHYYDKDFNNEADTPDNFQSRRPNTSFCFLDIRSPGLGDTAMYLCATSSLAGGDEQYFGPGTRLTVT.

The chain has TRBV29-1 and TRBJ1-2; D is undetermined. Germline lookup yields CDR1 SQVTM and CDR2 ANQGSEA. The germline V and J ends were trimmed by 4 bases and 4 bases, with 10 bases remaining between them. The CDR3 runs 12 residues. In DNA form, the CDR3 reads TGCAGCGTTGGCGGCAGCAGCTATGGCTACACCTTC. As protein: CSVGGSSYGYTF.